This TCR beta chain was observed in a study of a mutant IDH1 vaccine in newly diagnosed glioma. Across the study: Patients were given eight vaccinations, scheduled in weeks 1, 3, 5, 7, 11, 15, 19 and 23. Once 4-6 weeks had passed after radiotherapy alone, vaccination started, or it started with temozolomide cycles. The earlier regimen, radiotherapy, temozolomide, or both, was most often both. Study results and caveats: The authors found pseudoprogression apparently unrelated to changes in top peripheral T cell clonotypes.

Time point meaning: week 5, during vaccination. The investigators gave 300 ug of mutant IDH1 20-mer peptide in each vaccine dose, together with topical imiquimod. Libraries were prepared by immunoSEQ multiplex PCR; TCRdb keeps only in-frame clonotypes and omits some of them. In the table there are 50,000 to 65,000 clones, 81% of which are singletons. As to this clone: The antigen remains unidentified.

This CDR3 is 15 amino acids long. J gave up 1 base and V 6 bases, and 6 bases lay outside the gene matches. Germline V gene data show CDR1 as MNHNY and CDR2 as SVGAGI (reference sequence). The chain carries TRBV6-6 and TRBJ2-7; 10 bases map to TRBD1. This TCR derives from a man under 40 with glioma. Material: PBMCs, obtained from a glioma patient whose treatment included an IDH1 peptide vaccine. Here the CDR3 DNA reads TGTGCCAGCAGGAAAGACAGGGGGCTGTCCTACGAGCAGTACTTC. Encoded protein: CASRKDRGLSYEQYF.